This entry concerns a single T cell receptor beta chain. What it recognizes is unknown. The data originate from a study of T cell responses to AZD1222 COVID-19 vaccine. Findings of the study overall: White British ancestry dominated among donors, who included more females, and clonal diversity was possibly underestimated. After two AZD1222 doses, spike-specific TCR breadth and depth rose versus day 0.

The CDR3 runs to 15 residues. Germline V gene data show CDR1 as SNHLY and CDR2 as FYNNEI. Trimming took off 3 bases at V and 0 bases at J, with 11 bases between the two ends. The table came from immunoSEQ multiplex PCR; TCRdb's copy has only in-frame clones and leaves some out. The profile covers 150,000 to 200,000 clones, with around 90% appearing a single time and around 0.99% taken by the ten largest. The chain links TRBV2 to TRBJ1-1; the D is unclear. The material sequenced was peripheral blood, taken 28 days after the second AZD1222 dose. The receptor was isolated from an adult who received the AZD1222 COVID-19 vaccine. The CDR3: CASSDLRELNTEAFF. CDR3 DNA: TGTGCCAGCAGTGATCTCCGGGAACTGAACACTGAAGCTTTCTTT.